Sequencing of this T cell receptor (beta chain) was carried out in a study of control samples from healthy donors and cancer patients. The table lists this clone with a count of one. The CDR3 runs 12 residues. Germline values: CDR1 MNHEY, CDR2 SMNVEV (reference sequence). V lost 6 bases to trimming and J lost 6 bases; unmatched junction nucleotides: 2. Clones were read by immunoSEQ multiplex PCR, and TCRdb kept only the in-frame ones, dropping some. The table records 78,000 or so clones, around 84% of them present only once. Specimen: blood. The sequence was obtained from a man between 50 and 59 years old in good health. The rearrangement links TRBV27 to TRBJ2-3; 8 bases align to TRBD1. The CDR3 nucleotides read TGTGCCAGCAGGGCAGGGGGCGATACGCAGTATTTT. Protein: CASRAGGDTQYF.